This record concerns one T cell receptor (beta chain) sequence. Antigen unknown. It was with a sample-barcoded 5' primer and a J-beta primer mix that a second PCR of roughly 7 to 11 cycles was run. MiXCR was run by TCRdb on the 5' RACE reads, yielding one entry per CDR3 protein. Here the sample spans about 500,000 distinct CDR3 sequences, approximately 25% being singletons. Germline CDR1 and CDR2: LNHNV and YYDKDF (reference sequence). The CDR3 is 15 residues long. V was clipped by 4 bases and J by 6 bases; unmatched bases: 6. The data originate from a study of blood T cells in healthy people across ages. General observations from the study: Estimated diversity across one million T cells was deemed an underestimate. Higher diversity and more naive CD4+ cells were features of long-lived donors, compared to aged donors.

In addition, the sample was reused for a study of T cells of mothers and their children.

Sequencing was done on a sample of blood. The sequence was obtained from a boy aged 5-17 years in good health. V gene TRBV15 combines with J gene TRBJ2-2; TRBD1 matches 9 bases. CDR3 region: CATSTGQGRPGELFF. The DNA of the CDR3 is TGTGCCACCAGCACAGGACAGGGGCGTCCCGGGGAGCTGTTTTTT.